The 4 T cell receptor beta chains presented below share a single source sample, sequenced in a study of monozygotic twins with inflammatory bowel disease. Reprocessing the 5' RACE reads, TCRdb reports a single entry for every CDR3 protein and omits DNA. Its clone listing holds about 350,000 distinct CDR3 sequences. Source material: blood. These receptors were taken from a human donor with ulcerative colitis or Crohn's disease, or a healthy co-twin of an affected twin (not recorded which).

The chain joins TRBV11-2 to TRBJ2-7. There are 15 residues in the CDR3. Germline values: CDR1 SGHAT, CDR2 FQNNGV. The CDR3 sequence is CASSLDPDASYEQYF.

This sequence joins TRBV7-8 and TRBJ2-7; TCRdb names TRBD1, which stays unverified in the absence of DNA. There are 15 residues in the CDR3. Germline-derived CDR1 and CDR2 are SGHVS and FQNEAQ. CDR3 loop: CASSLVQGSSYEQYF.

Here the CDR3 reads CASRARGAMSLNYNEQFF. The chain couples TRBV2 to TRBJ2-1; with no DNA, the TCRdb D assignment of TRBD2 cannot be verified. This CDR3 region has 18 residues. In germline, CDR1 is SNHLY, CDR2 FYNNEI.

This sequence joins TRBV6-2 or TRBV6-3 and TRBJ1-1; the TCRdb D gene call, TRBD1, has no DNA to confirm it. Looked up from germline, CDR1 is MNHEY and CDR2 is SVGEGT. The CDR3 runs to 16 residues. The CDR3 region is CASSPYHGQTDTEAFF.